This T cell receptor beta chain comes out of a study of HIV-infected patients and healthy controls (dated by TCRdb to between 2013 and 2015). Study-level background: After three months of therapy, CD4 counts in 14 of 16 patients increased to a modest but significant degree while remaining below normal ranges. CD8 counts showed no consistent shift during early therapy, whereas the CD4:CD8 ratio rose slightly. Viral load became undetectable in about 75% of the 16 patients by the second bleed and in all patients after a further year of therapy. Relative to controls, total CDR3 counts per chain did not differ significantly, and patients lacked overall T-cell lymphocytopenia. The study tested whether deep TCR repertoire sequencing of HIV patients' small blood samples could capture immune perturbation and reconstitution. Study-level results and caveats: Differing numbers of distinct sequences in patients and controls hindered comparison, and size-matching assigned excessive weight to rare events in the HIV-infected data. Oligoclonality may be reflected in the significantly higher mean Gini indices of HIV-infected repertoires compared with controls. Compared with untreated HIV+ repertoires, healthy control repertoires had roughly threefold more distinct CDR3s and higher Shannon diversity. Alpha-beta chain pairing was not determined in the samples. In size-matched repertoire data, the apparent post-therapy recovery of the Gini index in HIV-infected patients was not replicated. Only sixteen HIV-infected individuals were processed, which the authors considered a major limit on how widely the findings apply. MAIT cell alpha-chain CDR3s were found at high frequency in healthy controls but were severely depleted in HIV+ repertoires. Compared with controls, HIV-infected patients showed significantly different mean usage of eight alpha and eight beta V genes. Slight age and sex profile differences between the study cohorts did not explain the observed diversity differences. Both the Jaccard index and the count of highly shared sequences showed that healthy controls shared more CDR3s between individuals than HIV+ patients did. HIV-associated CDR3s exhibited a significant reduction in frequency during therapy, whereas CMV-associated CDR3s exhibited no significant change, although the majority increased in frequency. HLA typing of donors was not performed in the study. The dynamics of distinct T-cell subpopulations could not be separated, and sequencing depth was restricted, because whole blood was used.

The germline V gene (reference sequence) sets CDR1 to SEHNR and CDR2 to FQNEAQ. From its cysteine to its phenylalanine, the CDR3 spans 16 amino acids. Left in the record is the CDR3 DNA by itself, 48 bases read in frame from the first base. V has 5 bases trimmed and J has 1 base trimmed; junction bases matching no gene number 7. SuperScript III was used to reverse transcribe 500 ng RNA with primers targeting the alpha and beta constant regions. Alpha and beta chain libraries were generated separately via chain-specific third strand synthesis with multiplexing indices. In the protocol, all rearrangements within a chain were amplified with a single primer pair so that primer bias was avoided, and molecular barcodes were added to each cDNA molecule. Purified cDNA was ligated with T4 RNA Ligase 1 onto a 5' RACE adapter bearing a random hexamer and the SP2 sequencing primer site. Second strand synthesis was primed from the SP2 site with Phusion polymerase, using slow temperature ramps to favor optimal annealing. Two random hexamer sequences, both added before amplification and joined together, made up the 12-nucleotide barcode of each molecule. A brief initial PCR introduced P5 and P7 adapter elements together with a second index, and an approximately 21-cycle amplification PCR using P5s and P7 primers was subsequently performed. A total of about 27 PCR cycles were applied to the libraries, which were quantified on a Qubit, sized on a Bioanalyzer, and diluted to about 3.8 nM. The normalized libraries were sequenced on an Illumina MiSeq using 2 x 250 paired-end kits. MinElute columns were the means by which the reverse transcription reactions were cleaned up, and the reactions were eluted into 10 ul Tris-Cl. A 1:1 ratio of AMPure XP beads was used to clean the adapter ligations after they had run for about 23 hours at 16 degrees C. Per the authors' processing: A modified Decombinator that output V, J, insert and barcode information was used to process the demultiplexed FASTQ files. Sequences sharing a barcode but differing from the dominant sequence were discarded as errors, and barcodes clustered at Levenshtein distance 3 were counted to estimate original cDNA molecules. The R packages ineq, vegan, igraph and RCytoscape were used for downstream analyses, with IMGT nomenclature and CDR3 definitions applied. To avoid skew from clonal expansion, each TCR was counted once, and V gene usage was computed over distinct sequences. Unique CDR3 amino acid sequences within a donor were connected in similarity networks whenever two sequences differed by a single Levenshtein edit. Published HIV-specific CDR3s (around 90 alpha, 702 beta) and CMV-specific CDR3s (around 13 alpha, roughly 250 beta) were compiled and searched for in the repertoires. Random subsampling to size-matched repertoires demonstrated that the decreased diversity in patients did not result from their lower sequence numbers. TCRdb itself trimmed the public reads at Q25 with fastp, ran MiXCR and retained productive beta chains. For every CDR3 protein sequence, its rows merge into one entry that carries the most common genes and DNA. For this entry, the V and J calls and clone size follow TCRdb and not the study's own pipeline. This sample gives more than 9,500 distinct CDR3 sequences in total; about 9% of them show up just once. Clones ranked in the top ten supply 23% of the sample.

The sample holds many counts of this clonotype. The specificity of this receptor is unknown. Qualities for individual bases were not recorded, and no much larger clone is one base off. Since whole blood was used without any cell fractionation, the repertoire reflected all peripheral T cells in unsorted form. A 2.5 ml sample of peripheral blood was drawn into Tempus tubes for RNA extraction. The first sixteen eligible patients were processed from the enrolled HIV-infected adults, who had not yet received antiretroviral therapy and were about to begin treatment. Enrollment excluded patients who had febrile or AIDS-related illness, tumors, hepatitis B or C coinfection, immunomodulatory therapy, recent vaccination or treatment interruptions. Residual genomic DNA was removed with the TURBO-DNase kit and globin mRNA was depleted with GLOBINclear. The study collected pretreatment blood from HIV-infected patients just before antiretroviral therapy was started.

The V gene is TRBV7-9 and the J gene is TRBJ2-1; the junction holds 8 bases that match TRBD2. This sequence originates from an adult with HIV infection. The donor label of this sample is uncertain. The input for sequencing was blood, taken before antiretroviral therapy. The CDR3 region reads CASSAPGLGSYNEQFF. Read as DNA, the sequence is TGTGCCAGCAGCGCACCGGGACTAGGTTCCTACAATGAGCAGTTCTTC.